Shown below are 16 T cell receptor beta chains from a single sample sequenced in a study of cytomegalovirus exposure and HLA in healthy donors. Sequenced by immunoSEQ multiplex PCR; TCRdb stores in-frame clones only, minus some. Among about 140,000 clones listed, roughly nine tenths were seen once. The source material was PBMCs. All receptors come from a man between 18 and 29 years old in good health and CMV-seronegative.

The chain has TRBV6-5 and TRBJ2-7; D possibly corresponds to TRBD2 (5 bases). With 2 bases removed from V and 6 bases from J, the gap between germline ends came to 14 bases. Germline CDR1 MNHEY, CDR2 SVGAGI. The CDR3 totals 14 residues. The CDR3 loop reads CASSYRPGIGEQYF. The CDR3 DNA reads as TGTGCCAGCAGTTACAGGCCGGGGATCGGCGAGCAGTACTTC.

The rearrangement joins TRBV5-6 to TRBJ1-2, with D tentatively TRBD1 (5 bases). The germline CDR1 and CDR2 sequences are SGHDT and YYEEEE. V was shortened by 4 bases and J by 4 bases, with 17 bases between the two germline ends. The CDR3 covers 15 residues. Here the CDR3 reads CASSPRRGVTYGYTF. In DNA, the CDR3 is TGTGCCAGCAGCCCGAGGAGGGGAGTCACCTATGGCTACACCTTC. The full variable domain, its missing parts supplied by reference TRBV5-6 and TRBJ1-2, is DAGVTQSPTHLIKTRGQQVTLRCSPKSGHDTVSWYQQALGQGPQFIFQYYEEEERQRGNFPDRFSGHQFPNYSSELNVNALLLGDSALYLCASSPRRGVTYGYTFGSGTRLTVV.

The V call is TRBV27, the J call TRBJ2-1; no definite D call. Germline loops: CDR1 MNHEY, CDR2 SMNVEV (reference sequence). The CDR3 sequence is 10 residues long. The V end lost 6 bases, the J end lost 12 bases, and 9 bases lay between the germline ends. CDR3 coding DNA: TGTGCCAGCAGGGGCGTTGGGCAGTTCTTC. This gives the protein CASRGVGQFF.

The chain links TRBV4-2 to TRBJ2-2, with no clear D. The V and J ends lost 4 bases and 1 base respectively, with 10 bases between them. CDR3 length: 15 amino acids. Germline V gene lookup returns CDR1 LGHNA and CDR2 YNFKEQ. In DNA, the CDR3 is TGTGCCAGCAGCCCACGAACGGGGAACACCGGGGAGCTGTTTTTT. As protein: CASSPRTGNTGELFF.

The CDR3 DNA reads TGTGCCATCAGTGACTTCAGGGGGACAAGTCGGAATGAGCAGTTCTTC. It specifies CAISDFRGTSRNEQFF. The chain joins TRBV10-3 to TRBJ2-1; 7 positions match TRBD1. V was pared by 3 bases and J by 7 bases, with 12 bases of the junction left unmatched. Germline V gives CDR1 ENHRY, CDR2 SYGVKD. The CDR3 is 16 amino acids.

This rearrangement joins TRBV7-9 to TRBJ2-1, with 13 bases lining up with TRBD2. Germline CDR1 and CDR2: SEHNR and FQNEAQ (reference sequence). J was trimmed by 6 bases and V by 4 bases; bases with no gene match: 6. The CDR3 length is 16 residues. The CDR3 DNA reads as TGTGCCAGCAGCTCCCTACTAGCGGGGGGGTTCAATGAGCAGTTCTTC. Translated: CASSSLLAGGFNEQFF.

This clone is a singleton in its sample. The chain combines TRBV19 with TRBJ1-4; the D gene is possibly TRBD1 (6 bases). The CDR3 contains 15 residues. Germline V lookup: CDR1 LNHDA, CDR2 SQIVND (reference sequence). V lost 2 bases to trimming and J lost 2 bases, with 9 bases between them. CDR3 DNA: TGTGCCAGTAGTATAAGGGGGTACACTAATGAAAAACTGTTTTTT. The encoded protein is CASSIRGYTNEKLFF. The whole variable domain, remainder taken from reference TRBV19 and TRBJ1-4, is DGGITQSPKYLFRKEGQNVTLSCEQNLNHDAMYWYRQDPGQGLRLIYYSQIVNDFQKGDIAEGYSVSREKKESFPLTVTSAQKNPTAFYLCASSIRGYTNEKLFFGSGTQLSVL.

The chain links TRBV5-6 to TRBJ2-2, with D possibly TRBD2 on 6 matching bases. The V and J ends lost 0 bases and 0 bases respectively, with 9 bases between them. The CDR3 loop spans 16 amino acids. Germline CDR1 SGHDT, CDR2 YYEEEE. The CDR3 reads CASSLVGGSNTGELFF. In DNA, the CDR3 is TGTGCCAGCAGCTTGGTTGGGGGGTCGAACACCGGGGAGCTGTTTTTT.

This chain uses TRBV12-5 with TRBJ1-3; 9 bases match TRBD1. Germline lookup yields CDR1 LGHNT and CDR2 FRNRAP. Trimming cost V 3 bases and J 4 bases; bases outside gene matches: 16. The CDR3 has 19 amino acids. For the CDR3, the DNA is TGTGCTAGTGGTTTCCGGGACAGGGCTCCGACTGGCTCAGGAAACACCATATATTTT. This gives the protein CASGFRDRAPTGSGNTIYF.

This clone was observed once. The chain carries TRBV5-6 and TRBJ2-1, with D possibly TRBD2 on 6 matching bases. Germline V gene sequence: CDR1 SGHDT, CDR2 YYEEEE. The V and J ends lost 4 bases and 3 bases respectively, with 8 bases between them. The length of the CDR3 is 13 residues. CDR3 amino acids: CASSPRDYNEQFF. Here the CDR3 DNA reads TGTGCCAGCAGCCCGCGGGACTACAATGAGCAGTTCTTC.

This chain joins TRBV28 and TRBJ2-3; the D gene is possibly TRBD2 (6 bases). The CDR3 totals 16 residues. The V end was cut by 4 bases, the J end by 0 bases, with 14 bases between. The germline V gene has CDR1 MDHEN and CDR2 SYDVKM. In nucleotides, the CDR3 is TGTGCCAGCAGTTCTTTCGGGAGCCCTAGCACAGATACGCAGTATTTT. This sequence encodes CASSSFGSPSTDTQYF.

The rearrangement uses TRBV5-1 and TRBJ2-2, with D possibly being TRBD1 (8 bases). CDR1 SGHRS and CDR2 YFSETQ come from the germline V gene. The CDR3 is made up of 16 amino acids. The V gene lost 4 bases and the J gene lost 5 bases, with 18 bases spanning the gap. The CDR3 reads CASSQRGRGQTGELFF. CDR3 coding DNA: TGCGCCAGCAGCCAGCGGGGCAGGGGGCAAACCGGGGAGCTGTTTTTT.

The gene calls are TRBV7-6 and TRBJ2-5, with 10 positions matching TRBD1. The germline V gene encodes CDR1 SGHVS and CDR2 FNYEAQ. This CDR3 contains 16 residues. J was trimmed by 4 bases and V by 4 bases; bases with no gene match: 9. The CDR3 loop reads CASSSQPRTGGETQYF. The CDR3 nucleotides read TGTGCCAGCAGCTCCCAACCTAGGACAGGGGGAGAGACCCAGTACTTC.

This clone appeared a single time. J is TRBJ2-1 and V is TRBV6-6, with D perhaps TRBD2 (6 bases). Trimming left V 4 bases short and J 2 bases short, with 9 bases between. The CDR3 consists of 14 residues. CDR1 MNHNY and CDR2 SVGAGI come from the germline V gene (reference sequence). This chain's CDR3 is CASSSSAAYNEQFF. The CDR3 bases are TGTGCCAGCAGTTCTAGCGCCGCCTACAATGAGCAGTTCTTC.

This chain uses TRBV27 with TRBJ2-7; D unresolved. There are 14 residues in the CDR3. Trimming cost V 6 bases and J 0 bases, with 12 bases left between them. Germline values: CDR1 MNHEY, CDR2 SMNVEV (reference sequence). This CDR3 is CASRPNSFSYEQYF. CDR3 DNA sequence: TGTGCCAGCAGGCCGAACAGCTTCTCCTACGAGCAGTACTTC.

This clone turned up a few times. The chain has TRBV7-6 and TRBJ2-1; the D gene is possibly TRBD1 (5 bases). Trimming removed 4 bases at V and 6 bases at J, with 7 bases between. The CDR3 spans 12 residues. Germline values: CDR1 SGHVS, CDR2 FNYEAQ. The CDR3 is CASSSRGNEQFF. CDR3 coding DNA: TGTGCCAGCAGCTCTAGGGGCAATGAGCAGTTCTTC. The whole variable domain, remainder taken from reference TRBV7-6 and TRBJ2-1, is GAGVSQSPRYKVTKRGQDVALRCDPISGHVSLYWYRQALGQGPEFLTYFNYEAQQDKSGLPNDRFSAERPEGSISTLTIQRTEQRDSAMYRCASSSRGNEQFFGPGTRLTVL.